Following are 23 T cell receptor beta chains from one sample sequenced in a study of blood T cell repertoires in COVID-19. The data were produced by immunoSEQ multiplex PCR, yet TCRdb's version contains in-frame clones alone and is incomplete. This sample yields 130,000 to 150,000 clones, of which roughly 90% are seen a single time; more than 1% belongs to the top ten. Source material: PBMCs or T cells enriched from blood (not recorded which). The receptors shown here come from a woman in her 30s with acute COVID-19.

The chain employs TRBV7-2 and TRBJ2-1; a possible D gene is TRBD2 (6 bases). Trimming pared 5 bases from V and 7 bases from J, leaving 18 bases between. This CDR3 spans 15 amino acids. The germline V gene encodes CDR1 SGHTA and CDR2 FQGNSA. The CDR3 sequence is CASSTPTGDINEQFF. The CDR3 region has the DNA TGTGCCAGCAGCACCCCAACGGGAGACATTAATGAGCAGTTCTTC.

V and J are TRBV3-1 (or the pseudogene TRBV3-2) and TRBJ2-3; 9 bases are a match to TRBD1. Germline CDR1 is LGHDT and CDR2 is YNNKEL (reference sequence). Unmatched junction bases numbered 6, after V lost 7 bases and J lost 4 bases. The CDR3 is 14 amino acids. This chain's CDR3 is CASKDRGGSDTQYF. The CDR3 region has the DNA TGTGCCAGCAAGGACAGGGGAGGATCAGATACGCAGTATTTT.

The gene calls are TRBV28 and TRBJ1-1; D possibly corresponds to TRBD1 (5 bases). This CDR3 comprises 15 residues. CDR1 and CDR2 (germline): MDHEN, SYDVKM. V was cut by 4 bases and J by 1 base, with 13 bases left in between. CDR3 sequence: CASSSLGTGNTEAFF. DNA for the CDR3: TGTGCCAGCAGTTCCTTAGGGACTGGGAACACTGAAGCTTTCTTT. Filled out from reference TRBV28 and TRBJ1-1, the complete variable domain reads DVKVTQSSRYLVKRTGEKVFLECVQDMDHENMFWYRQDPGLGLRLIYFSYDVKMKEKGDIPEGYSVSREKKERFSLILESASTNQTSMYLCASSSLGTGNTEAFFGQGTRLTVV.

Here the CDR3 reads CASSFGTGGPTGAYEQYF. The CDR3 DNA reads as TGTGCCAGCAGCTTTGGGACAGGGGGCCCAACGGGAGCTTACGAGCAGTACTTC. The chain links TRBV7-9 to TRBJ2-7, with TRBD1 identical over 12 bases. Germline V gene sequence: CDR1 SEHNR, CDR2 FQNEAQ (reference sequence). CDR3 length: 18 amino acids. V lost 3 bases to trimming and J lost 4 bases; unmatched junction nucleotides: 13.

V and J are TRBV7-8 and TRBJ1-5; D might be TRBD1 (6 bases). Germline assignment: CDR1 SGHVS and CDR2 FQNEAQ. Trimming left V 5 bases short and J 1 base short, with 9 bases between. The CDR3 extends over 14 amino acids. CDR3 residues: CASSRGQSNQPQHF. The CDR3 region has the DNA TGTGCCAGCAGCCGCGGACAGAGCAATCAGCCCCAGCATTTT.

This clone was observed a single time. The chain recombines TRBV6-5 with TRBJ2-3, with 8 nucleotides matching TRBD2. CDR3 length: 16 amino acids. Germline V gene data show CDR1 as MNHEY and CDR2 as SVGAGI. The J segment lost 7 bases and the V segment lost 0 bases, leaving 9 bases of the junction unmatched. CDR3 amino acids: CASSYSGTRLGYTQYF. The CDR3 DNA is TGTGCCAGCAGTTACTCCGGGACTAGGCTCGGGTATACGCAGTATTTT.

This clone was seen just once. The rearrangement uses TRBV2 and TRBJ1-4, with a tentative D call TRBD1 (5 bases). This CDR3 has 15 residues. Trimming took 3 bases from V and 2 from J, leaving 10 bases between them. Looked up from germline, CDR1 is SNHLY and CDR2 is FYNNEI. CDR3 bases: TGTGCCAGCAGTGAGCAGGGTTTCACTAATGAAAAACTGTTTTTT. This gives the protein CASSEQGFTNEKLFF.

CDR3 in amino acids: CASTEGGVGKETQYF. CDR3 nucleotides: TGTGCCAGCACCGAAGGGGGGGTAGGCAAAGAGACCCAGTACTTC. The chain links TRBV2 to TRBJ2-5; TRBD2 is a possible D gene (7 bases). The CDR3 sequence is 15 residues long. Trimming left V 7 bases short and J 3 bases short, with 18 bases between. Looked up from germline, CDR1 is SNHLY and CDR2 is FYNNEI.

Written as DNA, the CDR3 is TGTGCCAGCAGCGACTTAGCGGGAGAATACGGGGAGCTGTTTTTT. It is translated as CASSDLAGEYGELFF. The genes are TRBV9 and TRBJ2-2; TRBD2 matches 9 bases. The CDR3 runs to 15 residues. V gave up 3 bases and J gave up 7 bases; unmatched junction bases: 7. Germline CDR1 is SGDLS and CDR2 is YYNGEE.

The CDR3 loop is CAWTRQGRNTIYF. The CDR3 DNA is TGTGCCTGGACGAGACAGGGAAGAAACACCATATATTTT. The V call is TRBV30, the J call TRBJ1-3; 7 nucleotides match TRBD1. Germline lookup yields CDR1 GTSNPN and CDR2 SVGIG (reference sequence). CDR3 length equals 13 residues. The ends lost 4 bases at V and 5 bases at J; junction bases unmatched: 5.

This chain uses TRBV24-1 with TRBJ1-5; maybe TRBD1 (5 bases). Trimming removed 9 bases from V and 0 bases from J, with 17 bases in between. The CDR3 is made up of 16 amino acids. Germline CDR1 and CDR2: KGHDR and SFDVKD. This chain's CDR3 is CATPLGGEYSNQPQHF. Written as DNA, the CDR3 is TGTGCCACCCCGTTGGGGGGGGAGTATAGCAATCAGCCCCAGCATTTT.

The chain joins TRBV15 to TRBJ1-5; D remains unclear. The CDR3 covers 14 residues. Trimming removed 4 bases at V and 4 bases at J, with 11 bases between. Per the germline V gene, CDR1 is LNHNV and CDR2 is YYDKDF (reference sequence). Here the CDR3 DNA reads TGTGCCACCAGCACCCAACGGGGAAATCAGCCCCAGCATTTT. Its protein is CATSTQRGNQPQHF.

This chain links TRBV19 with TRBJ2-1, with 12 bases identical to TRBD2. Trimming removed 5 bases from V and 10 bases from J; junction bases left unmatched: 9. CDR3 length: 15 residues. Germline V gene data show CDR1 as LNHDA and CDR2 as SQIVND (reference sequence). Here the CDR3 DNA reads TGTGCCAGTAGTTACGGGCTAGCGGGGGGGGAGGAGCAGTTCTTC. Its translation is CASSYGLAGGEEQFF.

The V gene is TRBV7-6, the J gene TRBJ1-1, with D possibly being TRBD1 (6 bases). In germline, CDR1 is SGHVS, CDR2 FNYEAQ. Deletions cut 6 bases from V and 2 bases from J, with 22 bases between. The CDR3 totals 17 residues. CDR3: CASRQQGPTTLNTEAFF. The DNA for the CDR3 is TGTGCCAGCAGGCAACAGGGCCCGACCACCCTTAACACTGAAGCTTTCTTT.

This clone showed up just a few times. V usage is TRBV28 and J usage is TRBJ2-3; 8 bases agree with TRBD2. The CDR3 has 15 amino acids. In germline, CDR1 is MDHEN, CDR2 SYDVKM. Trimming removed 6 bases from V and 1 base from J; junction bases left unmatched: 6. This CDR3 is CASSRSGDGTDTQYF. The CDR3 nucleotides are TGTGCCAGCAGCCGTAGCGGGGACGGCACAGATACGCAGTATTTT.

This chain connects TRBV3-1 (or the pseudogene TRBV3-2) to TRBJ2-3; 9 positions match TRBD2. CDR1 is LGHDT and CDR2 is YNNKEL in the germline V gene (reference sequence). The CDR3 loop spans 16 amino acids. V shed 1 base, J shed 3 bases, and the junction held 5 bases outside the gene matches. The DNA for the CDR3 is TGTGCCAGCAGCCAAGGACCAGCGGGAGGTACAGATACGCAGTATTTT. It yields the protein CASSQGPAGGTDTQYF.

The V gene is TRBV21-1, the J gene TRBJ2-7; the table's D call, TRBD1, has no DNA check behind it. TRBV21-1 is described as a pseudogene. This CDR3 has 17 amino acids. CDR3 loop: CASTTPGRGPGFGEQYF. The CDR3 DNA reads as TGTGCCAGCACCACGCCGGGCAGGGGGCCCGGGTTTGGCGAGCAGTACTTC.

With regard to this clone: The same CDR3 arises from other DNA sequences in this sample as well. The chain recombines TRBV7-3 with TRBJ2-1; the match to TRBD2 covers 10 bases. This CDR3 has 15 amino acids. Germline CDR1 reads SGHTA; CDR2 reads FQGTGA. Trimming removed 5 bases from V and 4 bases from J; junction bases left unmatched: 5. The CDR3 DNA reads TGTGCCAGCAGCCCATCTAGCGGGGGATACAATGAGCAGTTCTTC. Translation gives CASSPSSGGYNEQFF.

This clone was counted between two and nine times. This chain joins TRBV18 and TRBJ2-7, with unresolved D. The CDR3 has 14 amino acids. V was cut by 0 bases and J by 0 bases, with 6 bases left in between. Germline CDR1 and CDR2: KGHSH and LQKENI. The chain's CDR3 is CASSPPRSSYEQYF. CDR3 in DNA: TGTGCCAGCTCACCACCGAGAAGCTCCTACGAGCAGTACTTC.

This chain connects TRBV27 to TRBJ1-6; D may be TRBD1 (5 bases). The V end was cut by 5 bases, the J end by 7 bases, with 18 bases between. The CDR3 covers 16 residues. CDR1 and CDR2 from the germline V gene are MNHEY and SMNVEV (reference sequence). The CDR3 nucleotides read TGTGCCAGCAGTCGCGGGGGTACGGGCAGGAATTCACCCCTCCACTTT. It specifies CASSRGGTGRNSPLHF.

This rearrangement joins TRBV5-1 to TRBJ2-7; D is perhaps TRBD1 (6 bases). Germline-derived CDR1 and CDR2 are SGHRS and YFSETQ. Trimming pared 0 bases from V and 1 base from J, leaving 11 bases between. The CDR3 spans 15 residues. Here the CDR3 DNA reads TGCGCCAGCAGCTTGGGGGGGCAGGGTTCCTACGAGCAGTACTTC. Translation gives CASSLGGQGSYEQYF. Complete variable domain (other parts from reference TRBV5-1 and TRBJ2-7): KAGVTQTPRYLIKTRGQQVTLSCSPISGHRSVSWYQQTPGQGLQFLFEYFSETQRNKGNFPGRFSGRQFSNSRSEMNVSTLELGDSALYLCASSLGGQGSYEQYFGPGTRLTVT.

V usage is TRBV19 and J usage is TRBJ2-4, with TRBD2 matching over 7 bases. With V trimmed by 8 bases and J by 0 bases, 1 base remained unmatched. The CDR3 contains 13 residues. The germline CDR1 and CDR2 sequences are LNHDA and SQIVND (reference sequence). The CDR3 region is CASRGVAKNIQYF. The CDR3 DNA is TGTGCCAGTCGGGGGGTAGCCAAAAACATTCAGTACTTC.

In its sample, this clone was seen a few times. This sequence joins TRBV7-9 and TRBJ1-1; D perhaps matches TRBD1 (5 bases). The V end lost 5 bases, the J end lost 11 bases, and 12 bases lay between the germline ends. The CDR3 length is 11 residues. Germline V CDR1 and CDR2: SEHNR, FQNEAQ (reference sequence). DNA of the CDR3: TGTGCCAGCAGCGTCGACAGCGAGGCTTTCTTT. This codes for CASSVDSEAFF.